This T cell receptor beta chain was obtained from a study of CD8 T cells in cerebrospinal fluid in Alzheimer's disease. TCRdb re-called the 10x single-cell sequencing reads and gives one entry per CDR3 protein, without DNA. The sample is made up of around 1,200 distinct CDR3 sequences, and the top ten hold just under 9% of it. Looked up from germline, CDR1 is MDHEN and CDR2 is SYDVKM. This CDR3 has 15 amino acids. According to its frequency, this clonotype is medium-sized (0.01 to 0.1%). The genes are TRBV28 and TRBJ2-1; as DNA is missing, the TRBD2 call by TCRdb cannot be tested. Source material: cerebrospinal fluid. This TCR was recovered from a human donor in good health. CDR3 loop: CASMNSRRPHNEQFF. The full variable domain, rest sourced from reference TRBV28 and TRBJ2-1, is DVKVTQSSRYLVKRTGEKVFLECVQDMDHENMFWYRQDPGLGLRLIYFSYDVKMKEKGDIPEGYSVSREKKERFSLILESASTNQTSMYLCASMNSRRPHNEQFFGPGTRLTVL.